These 16 T cell receptor beta chains originate from one sample sequenced in a study of cytomegalovirus exposure and HLA in healthy donors. The study ran its PCR with 60 Vbeta and 13 Jbeta primers. Sequenced by immunoSEQ multiplex PCR; TCRdb stores in-frame clones only, minus some. The sample consists of 100,000 to 120,000 clones, around 70% of them appearing once. The sample comprised PBMCs. These receptors came from a man aged 35 to 55 in good health and CMV-seronegative.

This chain uses TRBV27 with TRBJ2-3, with D maybe TRBD2 (6 bases). The V end was cut by 6 bases, the J end by 1 base, with 11 bases between. The CDR3 contains 14 residues. Germline CDR1 reads MNHEY; CDR2 reads SMNVEV (reference sequence). CDR3 sequence reads: CASRWDSGTDTQYF. CDR3 sequence (DNA): TGTGCCAGCAGATGGGACTCGGGCACAGATACGCAGTATTTT.

The chain is built from TRBV27 and TRBJ2-5; TRBD1 aligns across 10 bases. Germline V lookup: CDR1 MNHEY, CDR2 SMNVEV (reference sequence). V was pared by 4 bases and J by 4 bases, with 3 bases of the junction left unmatched. The CDR3 consists of 14 residues. CDR3 coding DNA: TGTGCCAGCAGTTGGGGACAGGGGTTAGAGACCCAGTACTTC. Its protein is CASSWGQGLETQYF.

V is TRBV9 and J is TRBJ2-7; TRBD1 agrees at 9 bases. There are 16 residues in the CDR3. CDR1 is SGDLS, CDR2 YYNGEE, per germline. V lost 0 bases and J lost 2; bases outside the gene matches: 6. The CDR3 protein is CASSVDSGTGPYEQYF. In nucleotides, the CDR3 is TGTGCCAGCAGCGTAGATAGTGGGACAGGGCCCTACGAGCAGTACTTC. Looking up the rest from reference TRBV9 and TRBJ2-7 gives the full variable domain: DSGVTQTPKHLITATGQRVTLRCSPRSGDLSVYWYQQSLDQGLQFLIQYYNGEERAKGNILERFSAQQFPDLHSELNLSSLELGDSALYFCASSVDSGTGPYEQYFGPGTRLTVT.

This clone showed up just once. The CDR3 here is CATSRDGTSGARYNEQFF. The CDR3 nucleotides read TGTGCCACCAGCAGAGACGGGACTAGCGGGGCACGGTACAATGAGCAGTTCTTC. This rearrangement joins TRBV15 to TRBJ2-1; 13 bases map to TRBD2. The CDR3 runs to 18 residues. The J segment lost 4 bases and the V segment lost 0 bases, leaving 6 bases of the junction unmatched. Germline CDR1 is LNHNV and CDR2 is YYDKDF (reference sequence).

DNA of the CDR3: TGCGCCAGCAGCCAAGTTGCAGACTCGAACACCGGGGAGCTGTTTTTT. Its translation is CASSQVADSNTGELFF. The rearrangement joins TRBV4-1 to TRBJ2-2; D gene uncertain. Trimming removed 1 base from V and 0 bases from J, with 9 bases in between. Germline values: CDR1 MGHRA, CDR2 YSYEKL. The CDR3 has 16 amino acids.

This chain links TRBV5-1 with TRBJ2-1; 7 bases fit TRBD1. The CDR3 contains 14 residues. V was pared by 5 bases and J by 3 bases, with 5 bases of the junction left unmatched. In germline, CDR1 is SGHRS, CDR2 YFSETQ. The CDR3 is CASREGGVYNEQFF. The CDR3 nucleotides are TGCGCCAGCAGGGAAGGGGGCGTCTACAATGAGCAGTTCTTC.

This clone was observed a few times. The genes are TRBV16 and TRBJ1-4; unclear D gene. Per germline, CDR1 KGHSY and CDR2 FQNENV. The CDR3 has 15 residues. V was cut by 5 bases and J by 2 bases, with 12 bases left in between. Here the CDR3 reads CASSTEAHTNEKLFF. CDR3 bases: TGTGCCAGCAGCACCGAGGCTCACACTAATGAAAAACTGTTTTTT. The complete variable domain, with remaining parts taken from reference TRBV16 and TRBJ1-4, reads GEEVAQTPKHLVRGEGQKAKLYCAPIKGHSYVFWYQQVLKNEFKFLISFQNENVFDETGMPKERFSAKCLPNSPCSLEIQATKLEDSAVYFCASSTEAHTNEKLFFGSGTQLSVL.

The V gene is TRBV21-1, the J gene TRBJ1-1; TRBD1, the table's D call, was not compared with the DNA. TRBV21-1 has pseudogene status. This CDR3 has 16 amino acids. The CDR3 DNA follows: TGTGCCAGCAGCCCTCTTGGACAGGGAGGGAACACTGAAGCTTTCTTT. Protein: CASSPLGQGGNTEAFF.

The CDR3 DNA follows: TGTGCCAGCAGCGAGGGTGGAAGCTCTCCCACAGATACGCAGTATTTT. Translating gives CASSEGGSSPTDTQYF. The chain carries TRBV5-4 and TRBJ2-3; D possibly corresponds to TRBD2 (5 bases). There are 16 residues in the CDR3. Trimming shortened V by 4 bases and J by 2 bases, and 17 bases separated the two germline ends. The germline V gene encodes CDR1 SGHNT and CDR2 YYREEE (reference sequence). Filled out from reference TRBV5-4 and TRBJ2-3, the complete variable domain reads ETGVTQSPTHLIKTRGQQVTLRCSSQSGHNTVSWYQQALGQGPQFIFQYYREEENGRGNFPPRFSGLQFPNYSSELNVNALELDDSALYLCASSEGGSSPTDTQYFGPGTRLTVL.

This clone was picked up a small number of times. The CDR3 bases are TGTGCCAGCAGTCCTAACCTCTCTGGGGCCAACGTCCTGACTTTC. Protein product: CASSPNLSGANVLTF. The chain combines TRBV9 with TRBJ2-6; no definite D call. The CDR3 covers 15 residues. Germline CDR1 is SGDLS and CDR2 is YYNGEE. Deletions cut 5 bases from V and 0 bases from J, with 9 bases between.

V is TRBV4-1 and J is TRBJ2-2; TRBD2 agrees at 12 bases. J gave up 6 bases and V 1 base, and 15 bases lay outside the gene matches. The CDR3 loop spans 20 amino acids. Germline lookup yields CDR1 MGHRA and CDR2 YSYEKL. As DNA, the CDR3 is TGCGCCAGCAGCCAAGGAATTGGATCTCTAGCGGGGGGGCGGGCCGGGGAGCTGTTTTTT. Its translation: CASSQGIGSLAGGRAGELFF.

With respect to this clone: The same CDR3 is also encoded by other DNA sequences in this sample. The V gene is TRBV4-1, the J gene TRBJ2-1; D gene ambiguous. Germline lookup yields CDR1 MGHRA and CDR2 YSYEKL. Trimming stripped 3 bases from V and 5 bases from J, with 20 bases between. The CDR3 sequence is 17 residues long. Here the CDR3 DNA reads TGCGCCAGCAGCCAGGGTTCAGCAGGCCTTTTTCACAATGAGCAGTTCTTC. The encoded protein is CASSQGSAGLFHNEQFF.

This chain connects TRBV11-3 to TRBJ1-4, with no clear D. The CDR3 is 13 amino acids. V shed 5 bases and J shed 2 bases, with 6 bases lying between them. Germline CDR1 and CDR2: SGHNT and YENEEA. DNA of the CDR3: TGTGCCAGCAGCGGGAGGACTAATGAAAAACTGTTTTTT. Its translation is CASSGRTNEKLFF.

This clone was observed a single time. CDR3 sequence: CASSFGGSNQPQHF. The CDR3 DNA sequence: TGTGCCAGCAGTTTCGGAGGAAGCAATCAGCCCCAGCATTTT. The chain combines TRBV27 with TRBJ1-5; D call uncertain. The germline V gene encodes CDR1 MNHEY and CDR2 SMNVEV (reference sequence). CDR3 length equals 14 residues. Trimming shortened V by 3 bases and J by 1 base, and 7 bases separated the two germline ends.

The chain has TRBV29-1 and TRBJ2-5; possibly TRBD1 for D (6 bases). CDR1 SQVTM and CDR2 ANQGSEA come from the germline V gene. V gave up 6 bases and J gave up 0 bases, with 20 bases separating them. The CDR3 totals 16 residues. CDR3 sequence reads: CSVLRTADWYQETQYF. The CDR3 nucleotides read TGCAGCGTCCTCCGGACAGCCGATTGGTACCAAGAGACCCAGTACTTC. The full variable domain, completed using reference TRBV29-1 and TRBJ2-5, is SAVISQKPSRDICQRGTSLTIQCQVDSQVTMMFWYRQQPGQSLTLIATANQGSEATYESGFVIDKFPISRPNLTFSTLTVSNMSPEDSSIYLCSVLRTADWYQETQYFGPGTRLLVL.

The genes are TRBV2 and TRBJ2-1; possibly TRBD1 for D (6 bases). This CDR3 comprises 15 residues. Germline V gene sequence: CDR1 SNHLY, CDR2 FYNNEI. V was shortened by 8 bases and J by 3 bases, with 17 bases between the two germline ends. The CDR3 bases are TGTGCCAGCGTTAAGGGTCAGGGGAACTACAATGAGCAGTTCTTC. The encoded protein is CASVKGQGNYNEQFF.